One sample yielded the 24 T cell receptor beta chains listed below, sequenced in a study of monozygotic twins with inflammatory bowel disease. TCRdb re-called the 5' RACE reads and shows each CDR3 protein once, DNA omitted. The sample table includes approximately 400,000 distinct CDR3 sequences. Sequences were obtained from blood. The receptors shown here come from a human donor with ulcerative colitis or Crohn's disease, or a healthy co-twin of an affected twin (not recorded which).

The genes are TRBV12-3 or TRBV12-4 and TRBJ1-5; checking the TCRdb D call of TRBD1 is not possible without DNA. The CDR3 has 15 amino acids. CDR3: CASTKKDRGNQPQHF.

The V call is TRBV24-1, the J call TRBJ1-5; TCRdb picks TRBD1, but there is no DNA to check that call. In germline, CDR1 is KGHDR, CDR2 SFDVKD. This CDR3 is built from 16 residues. The CDR3 protein is CATSEPGGRGVQPQHF.

V usage is TRBV5-1 and J usage is TRBJ2-5; TCRdb's D call, TRBD2, is unchecked because there is no DNA. The CDR3 runs to 15 residues. From germline, CDR1 is SGHRS and CDR2 YFSETQ. CDR3 residues: CASSSSPGLGETQYF.

The chain combines TRBV2 with TRBJ2-3; TCRdb picks TRBD1, but there is no DNA to check that call. Germline-derived CDR1 and CDR2 are SNHLY and FYNNEI. The CDR3 runs 16 residues. CDR3 residues: CASRKGQSPRTDTQYF.

The chain combines TRBV7-9 with TRBJ2-1; TCRdb outputs TRBD2, but without DNA this stays unchecked. The CDR3 covers 16 residues. Germline V gene data show CDR1 as SEHNR and CDR2 as FQNEAQ (reference sequence). This chain's CDR3 is CASSLGTSGGVNEQFF. Combining the CDR3 with reference TRBV7-9 and TRBJ2-1 gives the whole variable domain DTGVSQNPRHKITKRGQNVTFRCDPISEHNRLYWYRQTLGQGPEFLTYFQNEAQLEKSRLLSDRFSAERPKGSFSTLEIQRTEQGDSAMYLCASSLGTSGGVNEQFFGPGTRLTVL.

The chain employs TRBV29-1 and TRBJ2-7; lacking DNA, the TRBD1 call made by TCRdb goes unchecked. CDR1 is SQVTM, CDR2 ANQGSEA, per germline. This CDR3 comprises 13 residues. The CDR3 spells CSVPLPGTGRQYF.

This chain links TRBV20-1 with TRBJ2-5; the D call from TCRdb, TRBD1, cannot be confirmed without DNA. The CDR3 is 14 amino acids. Germline V gives CDR1 DFQATT, CDR2 SNEGSKA (reference sequence). This CDR3 reads CSASLAGGKETQYF.

The V gene is TRBV7-9, the J gene TRBJ2-1; the D call of TRBD2 rests on TCRdb alone, since no DNA is present to check it. This CDR3 spans 11 amino acids. CDR1 and CDR2 from the germline V gene are SEHNR and FQNEAQ (reference sequence). This chain's CDR3 is CASSPSDEQFF.

The chain joins TRBV5-5 to TRBJ1-3. Germline lookup yields CDR1 SGHKS and CDR2 YYEKEE (reference sequence). The CDR3 extends over 18 amino acids. The CDR3 protein is CASSLMWGPRLSGNTIYF.

The genes are TRBV4-2 and TRBJ1-2; TCRdb proposes TRBD1, but this gene call is untestable without DNA. The CDR3 length is 17 residues. Germline CDR1 reads LGHNA; CDR2 reads YNFKEQ. CDR3 region: CASSPLPRDGTNYGYTF.

V gene TRBV20-1 combines with J gene TRBJ1-1; without DNA, the TCRdb call of TRBD1 cannot be checked. The CDR3 runs to 13 residues. Germline CDR1 is DFQATT and CDR2 is SNEGSKA (reference sequence). CDR3 loop: CSARENRLGEAFF.

V and J are TRBV24-1 and TRBJ2-2. Per germline, CDR1 KGHDR and CDR2 SFDVKD. The CDR3 runs 12 residues. The CDR3 region is CATGHFTGELFF.

This chain joins TRBV14 and TRBJ2-3; the D call from TCRdb, TRBD1, cannot be confirmed without DNA. CDR1 is SGHDN and CDR2 is FVKESK in the germline V gene. There are 18 residues in the CDR3. The CDR3 here is CASSRVPGQGSSTDTQYF. Based on the CDR3 plus reference TRBV14 and TRBJ2-3, the full variable domain is EAGVTQFPSHSVIEKGQTVTLRCDPISGHDNLYWYRRVMGKEIKFLLHFVKESKQDESGMPNNRFLAERTGGTYSTLKVQPAELEDSGVYFCASSRVPGQGSSTDTQYFGPGTRLTVL.

V usage is TRBV20-1 and J usage is TRBJ2-1; TCRdb's D call of TRBD1 is untestable without DNA. This CDR3 region has 16 residues. Germline loops: CDR1 DFQATT, CDR2 SNEGSKA (reference sequence). The CDR3 here is CSARDEAGANYNEQFF.

J is TRBJ2-2 and V is TRBV6-4. Germline loops: CDR1 MRHNA, CDR2 SNTAGT. CDR3 length: 12 residues. The CDR3 sequence: CASSDWTGELFF.

CDR3: CATSRERGPQHF. V is TRBV15 and J is TRBJ1-5. This CDR3 is 12 amino acids long. CDR1 is LNHNV, CDR2 YYDKDF, per germline (reference sequence).

The V gene is TRBV5-6, the J gene TRBJ2-7; the TCRdb call, TRBD1, lacks DNA for checking. Per the germline V gene, CDR1 is SGHDT and CDR2 is YYEEEE. The CDR3 is 16 residues long. CDR3 amino acids: CASSLIGTRSEYEQYF.

The V and J genes are TRBV5-5 and TRBJ2-1. The germline gives CDR1 SGHKS, CDR2 YYEKEE (reference sequence). The CDR3 consists of 15 residues. CDR3 loop: CASSLDGFLYNEQFF.

This chain joins TRBV9 and TRBJ1-4; absent DNA, TCRdb's TRBD1 call cannot be checked. The CDR3 loop spans 14 amino acids. CDR1 is SGDLS and CDR2 is YYNGEE in the germline V gene. CDR3: CASSVGGVNEKLFF.

The V and J genes are TRBV5-1 and TRBJ2-7; there is no DNA to check the TCRdb D call of TRBD1. Germline V gene lookup returns CDR1 SGHRS and CDR2 YFSETQ. The CDR3 totals 15 residues. The CDR3: CASSLEGGNSYEQYF. The whole variable domain, remainder taken from reference TRBV5-1 and TRBJ2-7, is KAGVTQTPRYLIKTRGQQVTLSCSPISGHRSVSWYQQTPGQGLQFLFEYFSETQRNKGNFPGRFSGRQFSNSRSEMNVSTLELGDSALYLCASSLEGGNSYEQYFGPGTRLTVT.

This rearrangement joins TRBV15 to TRBJ1-4; TCRdb selects TRBD1, and the lack of DNA leaves this call unchecked. Germline V CDR1 and CDR2: LNHNV, YYDKDF (reference sequence). The CDR3 contains 15 residues. This CDR3 is CATSLIGTGREKLFF.

This rearrangement joins TRBV24-1 to TRBJ2-7. Per germline, CDR1 KGHDR and CDR2 SFDVKD. The CDR3 extends over 14 amino acids. The CDR3 here is CATSDLARIYEQYF.

The chain combines TRBV3-1 with TRBJ2-2. The length of the CDR3 is 13 residues. The germline CDR1 and CDR2 sequences are LGHDT and YNNKEL (reference sequence). CDR3 region: CASSQYENGELFF.

The chain uses TRBV20-1 and TRBJ2-1; TCRdb names TRBD1, which stays unverified in the absence of DNA. Germline CDR1 DFQATT, CDR2 SNEGSKA (reference sequence). The CDR3 consists of 12 residues. Here the CDR3 reads CSAEQGYNEQFF.